This T cell receptor beta chain was sequenced during a study of cytomegalovirus exposure and HLA in healthy donors. Study results and caveats: Most TCR beta V segments were productive about 87% or about 30% of the time in an earlier analysis. Association of a missense DCLRE1C variant with TCR beta V- and J-gene trimming was reported in a later analysis.

In the case of this clone: The antigen is unknown.

Trimming removed 6 bases at V and 4 bases at J, with 15 bases between. Germline CDR1 and CDR2: MNHNS and SASEGT. The CDR3 has 14 residues. Researchers ran the PCR with 60 Vbeta and 13 Jbeta primers. Measured with immunoSEQ multiplex PCR; TCRdb has only the in-frame clones, and not every one. The sample has 100,000 to 150,000 clones, and its top ten clones hold about 1.5%. The sample was PBMCs. This sequence joins TRBV6-1 and TRBJ1-1; a possible D gene is TRBD1 (6 bases). This clonotype was sampled from a middle-aged woman in good health and CMV-seropositive. In DNA, the CDR3 is TGTGCCAGCAGGGGGACACCCTCCCCCACTGAAGCTTTCTTT. Encoded protein: CASRGTPSPTEAFF.